The clone carrying this T cell receptor beta chain was recorded many times. The sample comes from a study of blood T cell repertoires in COVID-19. Study details: Both acute and convalescent COVID-19 samples were obtained from the United States, Italy and Spain. The cDNA or gDNA used as material had been derived from T cells, B-cell-depleted T cells, or PBMCs.

Authors' processing steps: Nucleated cell counts were estimated from reference gene primer amplification. Clones were sequenced by immunoSEQ multiplex PCR, and TCRdb holds only the in-frame ones, with some missing. From that table come the V and J calls and clone size; the DNA was used to work out D and trimming. Of about 190,000 clones in the sample, about four fifths were seen once. The ends were cut back, 0 bases at V and 5 bases at J, with 17 bases in the middle. The CDR3 totals 16 residues. In germline, CDR1 is SGDLS, CDR2 YYNGEE. The chain employs TRBV9 and TRBJ2-5; TRBD1 is a possible D gene (5 bases). Sequenced material: peripheral blood. This TCR derives from a woman aged 70-85 years with active or convalescent COVID-19. The CDR3 DNA reads TGTGCCAGCAGCGTAGGCACAGGAGTAGTCCTGGAGACCCAGTACTTC. Its protein is CASSVGTGVVLETQYF.